This TCR beta chain was captured by sequencing in a study of CD8+CD57+ T cells in acquired aplastic anemia (dated by TCRdb to between 2018 and 2020). Background on the whole study: On average, sorted CD4+ and CD8+ cells yielded 2.5 to 3.5 ug of extracted DNA, with a range of about 0.17 to 27.4 ug. CD8+CD57+ expansion was defined as frequency above the mean frequency observed in healthy subjects.

TCR beta VDJ combination and CDR3 sequence profiling used genomic DNA as the template. An Illumina HiSeq 2000 was used for TCR repertoire sequencing. Per the authors' processing: Repertoire assessment relied on Simpson's diversity index, CDR3 size and DJ length profiles, and TRBV/TRBJ rearrangement plots. The immunodominant clone was defined as the most abundant DNA sequence in deep sequencing data. CDR3 amino acid sequences were screened for sharing across subjects and compared with published repertoires and the VDJdb database. Through fastp at Q25 and MiXCR, TCRdb rebuilt clones from the public reads, retaining in-frame beta chains. Each entry merges the rows of one CDR3 protein and shows their most common DNA and genes. The V and J calls here are based on TCRdb, not the publication. The sample records hundreds of thousands of distinct CDR3 sequences, around a third of which are singletons. Together, the top ten hold less than 0.85% of the sample.

As regards this clonotype: Which antigen it targets is not known. A much larger clone lies a single base off, so this may be a read error. The final CDR3 position lacks the conserved phenylalanine or tryptophan, pointing to a likely read error.

Relative to germline, V is 5 bases shorter and J is 6 bases shorter, with 8 bases between their ends. The CDR3 is 11 residues long, ends included. Only CDR3 DNA is held: 33 bases, read in frame from base 1. CDR1 and CDR2 were assigned from the germline V gene (reference sequence) as DFQATT and SNEGSKA. Study-level results and caveats: No significant difference in CD8+ Simpson's diversity was found between patients and healthy controls (P=0.060). Around 30 CD8+ CDR3 sequences were found to be shared between patients and controls, but these sequences appeared to be highly expressed in patients and within the immunodominant clones of the patients.

Patients chosen for sequencing had shown expansion of CD8+CD57+ cells by flow cytometry. All patients had severe acquired aplastic anemia diagnosed by International Study of Aplastic Anemia and Agranulocytosis and Camitta criteria. No patient had received any therapy when blood was sampled. TCR repertoires of sorted CD4+ and CD8+ blood T cells from severe aplastic anemia patients and healthy subjects were deep-sequenced in the study. Patients were enrolled under clinicaltrials.gov protocols 00001620, 01623167, 00001397, 00071045, 00081523 and 00961064 in the USA. Ficoll-Paque density gradient centrifugation was used to isolate peripheral blood mononuclear cells. Before DNA extraction, CD4+ and CD8+ T cells were sorted by FACS or by magnetic beads.

Sequencing was done on a sample of sorted CD4+, CD8+, or CD8+CD57+ T cells (not recorded which) from PBMCs. The chain is assembled from TRBV20-1 and TRBJ1-5, with no confidently assigned D gene. The sequence came from a human donor with aplastic anemia. The base sequence is TGCAGTGCTGTGGAAGGTCAGCCCCAGCATTCT. It codes for CSAVEGQPQHS.